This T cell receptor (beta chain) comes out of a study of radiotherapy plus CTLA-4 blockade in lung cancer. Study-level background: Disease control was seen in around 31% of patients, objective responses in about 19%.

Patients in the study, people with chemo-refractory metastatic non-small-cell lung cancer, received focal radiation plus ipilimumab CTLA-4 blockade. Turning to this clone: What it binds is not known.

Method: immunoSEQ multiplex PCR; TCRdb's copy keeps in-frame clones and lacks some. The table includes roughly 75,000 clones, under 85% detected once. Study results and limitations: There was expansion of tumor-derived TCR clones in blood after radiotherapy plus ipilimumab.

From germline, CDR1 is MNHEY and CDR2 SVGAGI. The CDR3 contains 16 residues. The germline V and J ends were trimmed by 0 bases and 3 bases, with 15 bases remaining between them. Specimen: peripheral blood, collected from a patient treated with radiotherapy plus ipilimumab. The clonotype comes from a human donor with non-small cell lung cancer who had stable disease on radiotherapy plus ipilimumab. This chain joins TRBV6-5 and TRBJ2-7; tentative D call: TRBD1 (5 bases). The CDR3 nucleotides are TGTGCCAGCAGTTACTCGATAGGTGGGCAGGGCTACGAGCAGTACTTC. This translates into CASSYSIGGQGYEQYF.